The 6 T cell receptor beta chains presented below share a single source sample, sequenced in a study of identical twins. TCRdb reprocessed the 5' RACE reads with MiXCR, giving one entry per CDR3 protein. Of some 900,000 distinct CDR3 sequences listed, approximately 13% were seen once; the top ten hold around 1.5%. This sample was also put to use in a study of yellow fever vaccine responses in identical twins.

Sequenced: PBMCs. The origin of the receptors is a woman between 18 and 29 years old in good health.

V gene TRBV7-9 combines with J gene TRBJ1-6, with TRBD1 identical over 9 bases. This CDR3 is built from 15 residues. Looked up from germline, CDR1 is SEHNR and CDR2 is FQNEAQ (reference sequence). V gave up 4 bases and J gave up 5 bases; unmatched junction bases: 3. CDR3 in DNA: TGTGCCAGCAGCTCACGGACAGGGGATAATTCACCCCTCCACTTT. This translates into CASSSRTGDNSPLHF.

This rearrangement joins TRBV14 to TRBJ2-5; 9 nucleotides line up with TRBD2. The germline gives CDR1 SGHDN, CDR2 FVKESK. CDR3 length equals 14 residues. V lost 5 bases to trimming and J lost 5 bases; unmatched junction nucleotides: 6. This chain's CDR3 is CASSFRLADETQYF. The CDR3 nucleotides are TGTGCCAGCAGCTTTAGACTAGCGGATGAGACCCAGTACTTC.

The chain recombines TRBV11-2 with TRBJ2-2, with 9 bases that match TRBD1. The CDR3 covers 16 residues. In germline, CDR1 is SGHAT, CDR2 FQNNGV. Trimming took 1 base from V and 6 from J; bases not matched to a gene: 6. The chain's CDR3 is CASSLADRGWAGELFF. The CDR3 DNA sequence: TGTGCCAGCAGCTTAGCGGACAGGGGATGGGCCGGGGAGCTGTTTTTT. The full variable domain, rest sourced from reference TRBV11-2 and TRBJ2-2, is EAGVAQSPRYKIIEKRQSVAFWCNPISGHATLYWYQQILGQGPKLLIQFQNNGVVDDSQLPKDRFSAERLKGVDSTLKIQPAKLEDSAVYLCASSLADRGWAGELFFGEGSRLTVL.

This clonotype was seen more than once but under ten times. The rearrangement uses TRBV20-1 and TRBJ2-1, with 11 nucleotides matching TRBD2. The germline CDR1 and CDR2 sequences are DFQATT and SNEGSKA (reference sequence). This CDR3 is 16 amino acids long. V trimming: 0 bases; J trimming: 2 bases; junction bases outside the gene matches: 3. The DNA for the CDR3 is TGCAGTGCTAGAGAACTAGCGGGAGTCACCTACAATGAGCAGTTCTTC. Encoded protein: CSARELAGVTYNEQFF.

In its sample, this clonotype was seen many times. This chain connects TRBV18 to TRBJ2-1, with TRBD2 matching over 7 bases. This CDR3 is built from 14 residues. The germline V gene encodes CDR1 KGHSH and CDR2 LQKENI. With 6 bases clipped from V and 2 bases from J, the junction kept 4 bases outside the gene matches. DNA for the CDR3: TGTGCCAGCTCCGCAGCGGGACCCTACAATGAGCAGTTCTTC. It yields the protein CASSAAGPYNEQFF. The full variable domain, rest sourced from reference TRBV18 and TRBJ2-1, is NAGVMQNPRHLVRRRGQEARLRCSPMKGHSHVYWYRQLPEEGLKFMVYLQKENIIDESGMPKERFSAEFPKEGPSILRIQQVVRGDSAAYFCASSAAGPYNEQFFGPGTRLTVL.

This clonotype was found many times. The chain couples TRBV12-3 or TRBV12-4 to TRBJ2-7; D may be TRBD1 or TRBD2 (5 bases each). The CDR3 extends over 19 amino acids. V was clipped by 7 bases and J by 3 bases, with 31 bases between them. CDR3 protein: CASKPWGKIDTLDNYEQYF. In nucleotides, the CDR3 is TGTGCCAGCAAGCCCTGGGGGAAAATCGACACCCTGGATAACTACGAGCAGTACTTC.